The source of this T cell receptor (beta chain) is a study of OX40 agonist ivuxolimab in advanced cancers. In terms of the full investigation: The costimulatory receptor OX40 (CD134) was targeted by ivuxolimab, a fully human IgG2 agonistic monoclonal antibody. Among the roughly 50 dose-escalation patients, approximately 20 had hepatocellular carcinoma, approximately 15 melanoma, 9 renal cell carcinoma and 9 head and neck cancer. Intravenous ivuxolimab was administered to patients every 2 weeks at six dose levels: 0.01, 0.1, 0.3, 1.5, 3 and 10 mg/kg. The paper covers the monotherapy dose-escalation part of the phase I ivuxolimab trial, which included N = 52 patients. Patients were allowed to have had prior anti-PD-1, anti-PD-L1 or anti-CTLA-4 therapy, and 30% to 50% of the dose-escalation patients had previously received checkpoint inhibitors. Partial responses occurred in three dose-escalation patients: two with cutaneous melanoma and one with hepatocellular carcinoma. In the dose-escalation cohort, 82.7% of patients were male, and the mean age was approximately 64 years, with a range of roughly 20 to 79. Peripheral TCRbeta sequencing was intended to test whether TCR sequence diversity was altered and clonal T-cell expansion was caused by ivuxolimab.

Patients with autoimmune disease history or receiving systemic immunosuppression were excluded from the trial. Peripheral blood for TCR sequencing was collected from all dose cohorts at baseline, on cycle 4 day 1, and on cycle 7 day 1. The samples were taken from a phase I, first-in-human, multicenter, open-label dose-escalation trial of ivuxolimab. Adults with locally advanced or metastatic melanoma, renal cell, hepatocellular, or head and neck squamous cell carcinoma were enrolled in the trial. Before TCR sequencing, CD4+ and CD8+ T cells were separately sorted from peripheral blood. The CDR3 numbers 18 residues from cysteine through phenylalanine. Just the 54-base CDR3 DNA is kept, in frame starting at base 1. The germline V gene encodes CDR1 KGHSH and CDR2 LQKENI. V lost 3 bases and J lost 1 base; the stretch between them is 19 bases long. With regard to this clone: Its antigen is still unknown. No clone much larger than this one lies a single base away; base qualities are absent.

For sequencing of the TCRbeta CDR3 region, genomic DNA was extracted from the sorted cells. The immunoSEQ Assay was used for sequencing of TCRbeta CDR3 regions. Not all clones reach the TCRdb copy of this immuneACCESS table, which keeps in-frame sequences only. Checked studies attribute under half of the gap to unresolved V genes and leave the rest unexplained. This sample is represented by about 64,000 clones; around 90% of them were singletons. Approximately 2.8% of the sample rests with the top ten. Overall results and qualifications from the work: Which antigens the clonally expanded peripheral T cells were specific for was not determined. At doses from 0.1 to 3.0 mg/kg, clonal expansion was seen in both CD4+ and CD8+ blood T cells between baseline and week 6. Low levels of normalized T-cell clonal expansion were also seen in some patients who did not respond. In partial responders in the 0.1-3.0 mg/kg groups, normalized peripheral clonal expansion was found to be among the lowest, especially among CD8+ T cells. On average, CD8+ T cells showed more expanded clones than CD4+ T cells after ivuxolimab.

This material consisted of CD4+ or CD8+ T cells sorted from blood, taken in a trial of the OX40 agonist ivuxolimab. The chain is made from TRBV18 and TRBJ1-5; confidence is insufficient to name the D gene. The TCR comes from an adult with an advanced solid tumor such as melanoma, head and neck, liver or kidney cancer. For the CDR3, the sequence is CASSPPGTPAASNQPQHF. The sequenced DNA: TGTGCCAGCTCACCTCCAGGTACCCCCGCCGCAAGCAATCAGCCCCAGCATTTT. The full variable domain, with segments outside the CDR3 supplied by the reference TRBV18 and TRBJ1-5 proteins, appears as NAGVMQNPRHLVRRRGQEARLRCSPMKGHSHVYWYRQLPEEGLKFMVYLQKENIIDESGMPKERFSAEFPKEGPSILRIQQVVRGDSAAYFCASSPPGTPAASNQPQHFGDGTRLSIL.